Detailed here is one T cell receptor (beta chain). The PCR had 60 Vbeta and 13 Jbeta primers. Libraries were prepared by immunoSEQ multiplex PCR; TCRdb keeps only in-frame clonotypes and omits some of them. This sample has some 130,000 clones, with approximately 80% found just once. The sample belongs to a study of cytomegalovirus exposure and HLA in healthy donors. The CDR3 runs 16 residues. V lost 4 bases and J lost 2; bases outside the gene matches: 11. Looked up from germline, CDR1 is SGHDT and CDR2 is YYEEEE. The donors gave bone marrow, and they were healthy. The chain combines TRBV5-6 with TRBJ1-2, with TRBD1 identical over 7 bases. This sequence was found in a man aged 25-45 years in good health and CMV-seronegative. The sequenced material came from PBMCs. CDR3 coding DNA: TGTGCCAGCAGCACGGTAGGGACAGCTTTCAACTATGGCTACACCTTC. Its protein product is CASSTVGTAFNYGYTF.